Below are 22 T cell receptor beta chains sequenced from a single sample in a study of T cell changes during pregnancy in multiple sclerosis. Sequenced by immunoSEQ multiplex PCR; TCRdb stores in-frame clones only, minus some. This sample yields 130,000 or so clones, of which 90% to 98% are seen a single time; about 0.45% belongs to the top ten. Sample: peripheral blood, taken after pregnancy. Source of these receptors: a female donor with multiple sclerosis, enrolled in a pregnancy study.

This clone is a singleton in its sample. This chain connects TRBV28 to TRBJ1-5; D is unresolved. The V end was cut by 6 bases, the J end by 6 bases, with 18 bases between. The CDR3 totals 15 residues. Germline V gene sequence: CDR1 MDHEN, CDR2 SYDVKM. Here the CDR3 reads CASSPTQTGSQPQHF. The CDR3 nucleotides read TGTGCCAGCAGCCCCACCCAGACGGGGTCTCAGCCCCAGCATTTT.

This chain uses TRBV4-2 with TRBJ2-1; TRBD1 matches 9 bases. V was clipped by 1 base and J by 7 bases; unmatched bases: 5. The CDR3 has 15 amino acids. Germline V lookup: CDR1 LGHNA, CDR2 YNFKEQ. CDR3 sequence (DNA): TGTGCCAGCAGCCAAGTGAGTGGACAGGGGAATGAGCAGTTCTTC. This encodes CASSQVSGQGNEQFF.

V is TRBV7-9 and J is TRBJ2-1; 14 positions agree with TRBD2. Germline lookup yields CDR1 SEHNR and CDR2 FQNEAQ (reference sequence). J gave up 1 base and V 5 bases, and 7 bases lay outside the gene matches. The CDR3 sequence is 18 residues long. CDR3 bases: TGTGCCAGCAGCCCAGGGGGGACTAGCGGGAGTTCCTACAATGAGCAGTTCTTC. Amino acid sequence: CASSPGGTSGSSYNEQFF.

The chain recombines TRBV6-5 with TRBJ2-7; D is possibly TRBD1 (6 bases). The V gene lost 6 bases and the J gene lost 0 bases, with 12 bases spanning the gap. This CDR3 comprises 14 residues. Germline CDR1 reads MNHEY; CDR2 reads SVGAGI. CDR3 loop: CASSRTGSSYEQYF. The CDR3 DNA reads TGTGCCAGCAGCCGTACAGGGAGCTCCTACGAGCAGTACTTC.

The chain combines TRBV19 with TRBJ2-7, with 7 bases fitting TRBD2. Germline V gene sequence: CDR1 LNHDA, CDR2 SQIVND (reference sequence). V shed 6 bases and J 0 bases; nucleotides not matched to a gene: 8. The CDR3 length is 15 residues. CDR3 amino acids: CASSPSGASSYEQYF. In DNA, the CDR3 is TGTGCCAGTAGCCCTAGCGGAGCGAGCTCCTACGAGCAGTACTTC.

For the CDR3, the DNA is TGTGCCAGCAGCACTAGTCCCCCAGGGGCCTCACGCTACGAGCAGTACTTC. This encodes CASSTSPPGASRYEQYF. The V and J genes are TRBV11-1 and TRBJ2-7; a weak D match, TRBD1 (6 bases). Trimming took 5 bases from V and 3 from J, leaving 23 bases between them. The CDR3 loop spans 17 amino acids. Germline CDR1 and CDR2: SGHAT and FQDESV (reference sequence).

The J gene is TRBJ2-1, the V gene TRBV19; TRBD2 agrees at 9 bases. CDR3 size: 11 residues. CDR1 is LNHDA, CDR2 SQIVND, per germline (reference sequence). Losses at the gene ends were 9 bases for V and 12 bases for J; bases not matched to a gene: 6. The CDR3 sequence is CASSTSGAQFF. The DNA for the CDR3 is TGTGCCAGCTCGACTAGCGGCGCGCAGTTCTTC.

The sample holds one count of this clone. The J gene is TRBJ2-4, the V gene TRBV28, with 7 bases fitting TRBD1. The germline gives CDR1 MDHEN, CDR2 SYDVKM. The trim removed 5 bases at V and 15 bases at J, leaving 10 bases unmatched. The CDR3 extends over 12 amino acids. This CDR3 reads CASSADRSPPYF. As DNA, the CDR3 is TGTGCCAGCAGTGCGGACAGGAGCCCTCCGTACTTC. The entire variable domain, with the rest obtained from reference TRBV28 and TRBJ2-4, is as follows: DVKVTQSSRYLVKRTGEKVFLECVQDMDHENMFWYRQDPGLGLRLIYFSYDVKMKEKGDIPEGYSVSREKKERFSLILESASTNQTSMYLCASSADRSPPYFGAGTRLSVL.

J is TRBJ1-1 and V is TRBV18, with D perhaps matching TRBD1 (5 bases). V lost 4 bases, J lost 4 bases, and 16 bases lay in between. Germline CDR1 is KGHSH and CDR2 is LQKENI. The CDR3 covers 15 residues. The CDR3 DNA sequence: TGTGCCAGCTCACTATCTGAGGCGGGGGTCACTGAAGCTTTCTTT. Translated: CASSLSEAGVTEAFF.

The gene calls are TRBV25-1 and TRBJ2-3; perhaps TRBD1 as D (5 bases). The CDR3 length is 16 residues. Germline V gene lookup returns CDR1 MGHDK and CDR2 SYGVNS. V was cut by 0 bases and J by 1 base, with 11 bases left in between. The CDR3 DNA is TGTGCCAGCAGTGAATACAGGGATTGGGGCACAGATACGCAGTATTTT. Its protein product is CASSEYRDWGTDTQYF.

The chain is built from TRBV15 and TRBJ2-1, with 8 bases fitting TRBD1. The germline V gene has CDR1 LNHNV and CDR2 YYDKDF (reference sequence). The length of the CDR3 is 14 residues. The trim removed 1 base at V and 9 bases at J, leaving 5 bases unmatched. The CDR3 protein is CATSRARGQAEQFF. CDR3 DNA sequence: TGTGCCACCAGCAGAGCCAGGGGGCAGGCTGAGCAGTTCTTC.

The chain combines TRBV7-6 with TRBJ2-5; 8 bases map to TRBD2. Germline V CDR1 and CDR2: SGHVS, FNYEAQ. This CDR3 has 14 residues. J was trimmed by 4 bases and V by 5 bases; bases with no gene match: 6. CDR3 region: CASSPGTRGETQYF. DNA of the CDR3: TGTGCCAGCAGCCCCGGGACTAGAGGAGAGACCCAGTACTTC.

V usage is TRBV2 and J usage is TRBJ2-7; no clear D. V shed 2 bases and J shed 1 base, with 9 bases lying between them. In germline, CDR1 is SNHLY, CDR2 FYNNEI. The CDR3 loop spans 14 amino acids. In DNA form, the CDR3 reads TGTGCCAGCAGTGAAAGTATCCGGTCCTACGAGCAGTACTTC. This sequence encodes CASSESIRSYEQYF.

The chain links TRBV19 to TRBJ1-1; perhaps TRBD1 as D (6 bases). This CDR3 is 16 amino acids long. In germline, CDR1 is LNHDA, CDR2 SQIVND (reference sequence). V lost 5 bases and J 2 bases, leaving 18 bases between the germline ends. The CDR3 region is CASSVRPGVQNTEAFF. The CDR3 region has the DNA TGTGCCAGTAGTGTCCGGCCAGGGGTTCAAAACACTGAAGCTTTCTTT.

The chain recombines TRBV28 with TRBJ2-7; TRBD2 aligns across 13 bases. Germline V CDR1 and CDR2: MDHEN, SYDVKM. The CDR3 sequence is 14 residues long. J lost 6 bases, V lost 7 bases, and 6 bases had no gene match. CDR3 in DNA: TGTGCCAGCACCCCGGGACTAGCGGGATCCGAGCAGTACTTC. Amino acids: CASTPGLAGSEQYF.

This sequence joins TRBV15 and TRBJ2-1, with D unclear. The CDR3 has 15 amino acids. The germline V and J ends were trimmed by 0 bases and 2 bases, with 8 bases remaining between them. CDR1 and CDR2 (germline): LNHNV, YYDKDF (reference sequence). The CDR3, as DNA: TGTGCCACCAGCAGAGATCTCCTAACCTACAATGAGCAGTTCTTC. Encoded protein: CATSRDLLTYNEQFF.

In its sample, this clone was seen once. The genes are TRBV15 and TRBJ2-1; 14 bases match TRBD2. The germline CDR1 and CDR2 sequences are LNHNV and YYDKDF (reference sequence). J gave up 6 bases and V 0 bases, and 10 bases lay outside the gene matches. The CDR3 is 19 amino acids. This CDR3 is CATSRDRWGLAGEGNEQFF. In DNA, the CDR3 is TGTGCCACCAGCAGAGATCGGTGGGGACTAGCGGGAGAGGGCAATGAGCAGTTCTTC.

J is TRBJ2-7 and V is TRBV15; D is undetermined. The CDR3 is 13 residues long. Germline V gene lookup returns CDR1 LNHNV and CDR2 YYDKDF (reference sequence). V was clipped by 1 base and J by 4 bases, with 8 bases between them. CDR3 nucleotide sequence: TGTGCCACCAGCAGAGTAGCATCTTACGAGCAGTACTTC. It encodes CATSRVASYEQYF. The full variable domain, with the rest looked up from reference TRBV15 and TRBJ2-7, is DAMVIQNPRYQVTQFGKPVTLSCSQTLNHNVMYWYQQKSSQAPKLLFHYYDKDFNNEADTPDNFQSRRPNTSFCFLDIRSPGLGDTAMYLCATSRVASYEQYFGPGTRLTVT.

This chain joins TRBV5-6 and TRBJ2-1; a weak D match, TRBD2 (5 bases). Germline assignment: CDR1 SGHDT and CDR2 YYEEEE. The V gene lost 0 bases and the J gene lost 8 bases, with 18 bases spanning the gap. The CDR3 spans 16 residues. The CDR3 loop reads CASSLGTRPFFDEQFF. Here the CDR3 DNA reads TGTGCCAGCAGCTTGGGGACTCGCCCTTTCTTCGATGAGCAGTTCTTC.

In its sample, this clone was seen once. The chain employs TRBV5-1 and TRBJ2-3; 13 bases line up with TRBD2. V shed 3 bases and J 0 bases; nucleotides not matched to a gene: 4. This CDR3 has 17 residues. Germline values: CDR1 SGHRS, CDR2 YFSETQ. The CDR3 spells CASSSGLAGTSTDTQYF. DNA of the CDR3: TGCGCCAGCAGCTCGGGACTAGCGGGGACTAGCACAGATACGCAGTATTTT.

This clone was found once. The rearrangement links TRBV5-1 to TRBJ1-3, with 8 bases lining up with TRBD1. CDR1 is SGHRS and CDR2 is YFSETQ in the germline V gene. V was pared by 4 bases and J by 0 bases, with 9 bases of the junction left unmatched. This CDR3 has 17 amino acids. CDR3: CASSPRTGIISGNTIYF. In DNA, the CDR3 is TGCGCCAGCAGCCCCCGGACAGGGATAATCTCTGGAAACACCATATATTTT.

The chain links TRBV7-2 to TRBJ2-7; no definite D call. Germline-derived CDR1 and CDR2 are SGHTA and FQGNSA. This CDR3 spans 13 amino acids. Trimming shortened V by 2 bases and J by 3 bases, and 8 bases separated the two germline ends. The CDR3 DNA is TGTGCCAGCAGCTTACTTTCCCTCTACGAGCAGTACTTC. This codes for CASSLLSLYEQYF.